This TCR beta chain is drawn from a study of T cell responses to AZD1222 COVID-19 vaccine (dated by TCRdb to the early 2020s). Notes on the research overall: A total of around 240 trial participants underwent TCR sequencing, of whom under 220 had received two doses of AZD1222 and 26 had received two doses of the MenACWY control vaccine. Trial participants were enrolled by age into subgroups of 18-55, 56-69 and 70-plus years, and roughly 150, 30 and 60 TCR-sequenced participants, respectively, were included in these subgroups.

The meaning of the sample's time point label: about 28 days (+/-7) after the second vaccine dose. AZD1222 recipients with second doses at about 4 weeks or about 12 weeks were pooled, because spike-specific TCR depth and breadth did not differ between schedules. Vaccinee samples came from UK trials COV001 and COV002, including a single-blind randomized controlled phase 2/3 trial of AZD1222 (ChAdOx1 nCoV-19) in healthy adults. For TCRbeta chain sequencing, PBMC samples were collected from trial participants at day 0 and at day 28 after the second dose. CDR1 SGHRS and CDR2 YFSETQ were looked up in the germline V gene. The CDR3 sequence holds 15 residues, the cysteine and phenylalanine included. Only CDR3 DNA remains: 45 bases, in frame from the first base. V is trimmed back by 0 bases and J by 5 bases, and the junction contains 4 bases that no gene match accounts for. The CDR3 regions of human TCRbeta chains were subjected to immunosequencing. The authors' pipeline ran thus. Repertoire TCRs were checked for matches against a reference library of SARS-CoV-2-specific TCRs that had been generated using the MIRA antigen-specificity platform. Breadth was defined as the fraction of unique TCRs that were SARS-CoV-2-associated, and depth was defined as the fraction of total T cells that were SARS-CoV-2-associated. Using the MIRA data, every spike-specific TCR was mapped to the spike region that the TCR reacted to and assigned to either a CD4 or a CD8 class. Log10-transformed breadth and depth values were compared by one-way ANOVA with Sidak's multiple comparisons tests. TCRdb stores this immuneACCESS table with in-frame sequences only. Part of the clones is absent; in the studies checked, under half of the shortfall reflects unresolved V genes, and no reason is known for the rest. V and J calls and clone size come straight from that table; D and trimming were deduced from the DNA. The sample table lists fewer than 70,000 clones, about 91% of them with a count of one. Of the sample, 5.5% to 7% is held by the ten largest clones.

With respect to this clone: Its antigen remains undetermined. No qualities accompany the bases; no much larger clone lies one base away.

Here is what the overall study found, with its caveats: Participants were mostly white British and included more females than males, and it was suggested by the authors that clonal diversity may have been underestimated. Spike-specific TCR breadth and depth rose significantly after two AZD1222 doses compared with day 0 and with MenACWY recipients. Only six or seven AZD1222 recipients were SARS-CoV-2 seropositive at baseline, limiting conclusions about previously exposed vaccinees. The 56-69-year group was small, and its depth increase did not reach significance, likely because of low power. Reportedly, almost half of the unique spike-specific TCRs recognized epitopes lying outside the regions that are mutated in the B.1.351 and B.1.1.7 variants. No day 14 peak-response samples were available, so repertoires were characterized only after the peak T cell response. The vaccine-associated CD4 TCRs covered the entire spike protein, and the dominant responses fell in regions 160-218 and 743-854.

The clonotype comes from an adult who received the AZD1222 COVID-19 vaccine. The chain employs TRBV5-1 and TRBJ2-5; 10 central bases correspond to TRBD2. This specimen was peripheral blood, taken 28 days after the second AZD1222 dose. The CDR3: CASSLASGRGETQYF. The DNA sequence is given as TGCGCCAGCAGCTTGGCAAGCGGGAGGGGGGAGACCCAGTACTTC.